This T cell receptor (beta chain) was recovered during a study of Ad26.COV2.S vaccination and SARS-CoV-2 variants. General observations from the study: The study found higher spike-specific TCR breadth in vaccine than placebo recipients.

Turning to this clone: Its target is unknown.

There are 15 residues in the CDR3. Germline V gives CDR1 LNHDA, CDR2 SQIVND (reference sequence). With 5 bases removed from V and 4 bases from J, the gap between germline ends came to 14 bases. Treatment reported: 15 to 20 received Ad26.COV2.S at low or high dose, single or two shots; about 5 received placebo; per-sample allocation not given. On day 63 after the first injection, vaccine and placebo recipients gave samples. This table comes from immunoSEQ multiplex PCR, and its TCRdb copy is limited to in-frame clones, with some not included. The sample lists about 350,000 clones; 70% to 90% were seen once.

This rearrangement joins TRBV19 to TRBJ2-2; a possible D gene is TRBD1 (5 bases). The sample consisted of peripheral blood, taken in a trial of Ad26.COV2.S vaccine versus placebo. The TCR originated in a person between 18 and 65 years old who received the Ad26.COV2.S COVID-19 vaccine or a placebo. CDR3 nucleotide sequence: TGTGCCAGTAGTCCTCAGGGTTGGGGCACCGGGGAGCTGTTTTTT. Translating gives CASSPQGWGTGELFF.